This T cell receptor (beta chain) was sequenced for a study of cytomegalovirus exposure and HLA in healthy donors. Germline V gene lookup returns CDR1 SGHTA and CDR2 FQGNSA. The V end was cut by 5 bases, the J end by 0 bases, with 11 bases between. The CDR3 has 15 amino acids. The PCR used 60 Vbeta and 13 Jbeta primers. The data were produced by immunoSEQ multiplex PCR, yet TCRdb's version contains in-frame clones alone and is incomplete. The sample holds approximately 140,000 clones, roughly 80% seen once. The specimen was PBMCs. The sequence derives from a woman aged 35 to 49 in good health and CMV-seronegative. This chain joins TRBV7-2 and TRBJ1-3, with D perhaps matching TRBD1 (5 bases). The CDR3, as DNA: TGTGCCAGCAGCCCGCAGGGTATCTCTGGAAACACCATATATTTT. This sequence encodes CASSPQGISGNTIYF. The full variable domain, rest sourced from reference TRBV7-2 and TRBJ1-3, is GAGVSQSPSNKVTEKGKDVELRCDPISGHTALYWYRQSLGQGLEFLIYFQGNSAPDKSGLPSDRFSAERTGGSVSTLTIQRTQQEDSAVYLCASSPQGISGNTIYFGEGSWLTVV.